The 2 T cell receptor beta chains below were found in one sample sequenced in a study of blood T cell repertoires in COVID-19. Profiled with immunoSEQ multiplex PCR; TCRdb holds only in-frame clones, not every one. This sample has about 210,000 clones, with 92% found just once. Sequencing was done on a sample of peripheral blood. These receptors were taken from a man aged 25 to 40 with acute or convalescent COVID-19.

J is TRBJ2-1 and V is TRBV7-2; 12 bases fit TRBD2. J was trimmed by 6 bases and V by 5 bases; bases with no gene match: 5. CDR1 and CDR2 (germline): SGHTA, FQGNSA. The CDR3 covers 15 residues. CDR3 in DNA: TGTGCCAGCAGCCAACTAGCGGGAGGTTCCAATGAGCAGTTCTTC. Amino acid sequence: CASSQLAGGSNEQFF. Supplemented by reference TRBV7-2 and TRBJ2-1, the full variable domain reads GAGVSQSPSNKVTEKGKDVELRCDPISGHTALYWYRQSLGQGLEFLIYFQGNSAPDKSGLPSDRFSAERTGGSVSTLTIQRTQQEDSAVYLCASSQLAGGSNEQFFGPGTRLTVL.

V gene TRBV11-2 combines with J gene TRBJ2-3; D remains unclear. The V gene's germline CDR1 is SGHAT and CDR2 FQNNGV. This CDR3 is 17 amino acids long. Trimming stripped 1 base from V and 1 base from J, with 15 bases between. Here the CDR3 reads CASSLGGMSYRTDTQYF. CDR3 DNA: TGTGCCAGCAGCTTAGGAGGTATGAGCTACCGCACAGATACGCAGTATTTT.